This section outlines one T cell receptor beta chain sequence together with its context. The antigen remains undetermined. This CDR3 comprises 14 residues. Looked up from germline, CDR1 is SGHKS and CDR2 is YYEKEE (reference sequence). The trim removed 4 bases at V and 2 bases at J, leaving 5 bases unmatched. These data come from a study of cytomegalovirus exposure and HLA in healthy donors. The study, taken as a whole, reports: Cytomegalovirus association was assigned to 170 or so TCR beta chains. Association of approximately 18,000 TCR beta sequences with HLA alleles was found at 0.05 false discovery rate in a later analysis. Apparent HLA restriction characterized most CMV-associated TCR beta chains in a later analysis.

It was with 60 Vbeta and 13 Jbeta primers that the PCR ran. Assay used: immunoSEQ multiplex PCR; TCRdb lists only in-frame clones, some missing. The sample includes under 200,000 clones, 78% of them seen just once. Each donor was nominally healthy when sampled (though unrecorded immune exposures were likely). V usage is TRBV5-5 and J usage is TRBJ1-2; 7 bases fit TRBD1. The sample consisted of PBMCs. The TCR sequence derives from a woman aged 30 to 39 in good health and CMV-seropositive. The CDR3 protein is CASSPGGLNYGYTF. The CDR3 region has the DNA TGTGCCAGCAGCCCAGGGGGGCTCAACTATGGCTACACCTTC. The variable domain in full, with the rest retrieved from reference TRBV5-5 and TRBJ1-2, is DAGVTQSPTHLIKTRGQQVTLRCSPISGHKSVSWYQQVLGQGPQFIFQYYEKEERGRGNFPDRFSARQFPNYSSELNVNALLLGDSALYLCASSPGGLNYGYTFGSGTRLTVV.